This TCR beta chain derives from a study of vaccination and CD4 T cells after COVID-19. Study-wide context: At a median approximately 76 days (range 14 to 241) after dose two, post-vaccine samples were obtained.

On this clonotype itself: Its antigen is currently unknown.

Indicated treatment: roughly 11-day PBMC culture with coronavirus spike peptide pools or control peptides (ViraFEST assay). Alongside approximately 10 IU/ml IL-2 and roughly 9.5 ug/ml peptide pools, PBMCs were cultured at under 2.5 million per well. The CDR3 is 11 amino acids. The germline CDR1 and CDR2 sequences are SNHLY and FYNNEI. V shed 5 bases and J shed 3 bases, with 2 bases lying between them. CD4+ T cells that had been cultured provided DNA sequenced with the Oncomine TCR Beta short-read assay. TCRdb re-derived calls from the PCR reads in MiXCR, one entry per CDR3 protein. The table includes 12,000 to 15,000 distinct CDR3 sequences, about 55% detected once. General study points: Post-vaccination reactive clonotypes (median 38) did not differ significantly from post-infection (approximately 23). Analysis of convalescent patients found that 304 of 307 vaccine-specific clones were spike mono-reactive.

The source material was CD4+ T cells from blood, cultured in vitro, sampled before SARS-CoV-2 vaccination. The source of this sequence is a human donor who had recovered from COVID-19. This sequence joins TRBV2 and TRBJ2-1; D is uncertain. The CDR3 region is CASSYYNEQFF. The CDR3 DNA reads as TGTGCCAGCAGTTACTACAATGAGCAGTTCTTC.